The text below deals with one TCR beta chain. CDR1 MDHEN and CDR2 SYDVKM come from the germline V gene. The CDR3 has 16 amino acids. The V end lost 5 bases, the J end lost 11 bases, and 22 bases lay between the germline ends. The data were obtained in a study of blood T cell repertoires in COVID-19. Study background: The study drew acute and convalescent COVID-19 samples from the United States, Italy and Spain. Sources were T cells, B-cell-depleted T cells, or PBMCs; the material itself was cDNA or gDNA.

Authors' data handling: Reference gene primers were amplified, and this amplification served to estimate nucleated cell counts. This table comes from immunoSEQ multiplex PCR, and its TCRdb copy is limited to in-frame clones, with some not included. V and J calls and clone size are given by that table; D and trimming were obtained from the DNA. The sample lists fewer than 350,000 clones, around 85% seen once, with around 3.7% in the top ten. This chain connects TRBV28 to TRBJ1-6; D is uncertain. This sequence originates from a woman aged 45-60 years with active or convalescent COVID-19. The sequenced material came from peripheral blood. The CDR3, as DNA: TGTGCCAGCAGTCCGGCCGTGACGGGGAATAGGCCACCCCTCCACTTT. This codes for CASSPAVTGNRPPLHF.